These T cell receptor beta chains were read from a single sample in a study of CD8 T cells in Susac syndrome. MiXCR, applied by TCRdb to the immunoSEQ multiplex PCR reads, yields one record per CDR3 protein. The sample consists of about 300,000 distinct CDR3 sequences, around nine tenths of them appearing once. Sequenced: CD8+ T cells from PBMCs. The receptors derive from a human donor with multiple sclerosis. Each CDR3 is given with its conserved first and last residue. D genes are given only for firm matches. Only some rows state a clone size, as once, few, many or a class for expanded clones.

size	V	J	D	DNA	CDR3
-	TRBV19	TRBJ2-7	-	TGTGCCAGTAGCGCCGGCCTGTCCTACGAGCAGTACTTC	CASSAGLSYEQYF
-	TRBV19	TRBJ1-1	-	TGTGCCAGTAGCCTCAGGGCTCTGGGCACTGAAGCTTTCTTT	CASSLRALGTEAFF
-	TRBV6-2/TRBV6-3	TRBJ2-7	TRBD1	TGTGCCAGCAGTCACGCATTCCGGACAGGGGGATACGAGCAGTACTTC	CASSHAFRTGGYEQYF
-	TRBV29-1	TRBJ2-3	-	TGCAGCGTTCCGGGACTGAGCACAGATACGCAGTATTTT	CSVPGLSTDTQYF
once	TRBV20-1	TRBJ2-1	TRBD2	TGCAGTGCCAGAGCCTTAGCGGGAGATTACAATGAGCAGTTCTTC	CSARALAGDYNEQFF
-	TRBV11-3	TRBJ2-7	-	TGTGCCAGCAGCTTAGATACGTCCTACGAGCAGTACTTC	CASSLDTSYEQYF
-	TRBV6-2/TRBV6-3	TRBJ2-1	-	TGTGCCAGCAGTTATGGACACGTCCCGGGCTTGGATGAGCAGTTCTTC	CASSYGHVPGLDEQFF
-	TRBV28	TRBJ2-3	TRBD1	TGTGCCAGCAGTCCGTACAGGGGGACAAGCACAGATACGCAGTATTTT	CASSPYRGTSTDTQYF
-	TRBV7-9	TRBJ2-3	-	TGTGCCAGCAGCATGCCTAGTGCAGATACGCAGTATTTT	CASSMPSADTQYF
-	TRBV27	TRBJ1-4	-	TGTGCCAGCAGTTTCTCCGGGCTTGGTAATGAAAAACTGTTTTTT	CASSFSGLGNEKLFF
-	TRBV7-8	TRBJ1-2	-	TGTGCCAGCAGCTTAGTCCGGCGGGGGCGCAAGGGCTACACCTTC	CASSLVRRGRKGYTF
-	TRBV19	TRBJ2-1	TRBD2	TGTGCCAGTAGTATTCGGACTAGCGGGGCCGGCTCCTACAATGAGCAGTTCTTC	CASSIRTSGAGSYNEQFF
-	TRBV4-3	TRBJ2-1	-	TGCGCCAGCAGCCAAGAGTTGGGGGAACTTTCCTACAATGAGCAGTTCTTC	CASSQELGELSYNEQFF
-	TRBV12-3/TRBV12-4	TRBJ2-2	TRBD2	TGTGCCAGCAGCCGAGCCTGGACTAGCGGGAGTTCCGGGGAGCTGTTTTTT	CASSRAWTSGSSGELFF
-	TRBV28	TRBJ2-7	TRBD2	TGTGCCAGCAGTTCTACTAGCGACTACGAGCAGTACTTC	CASSSTSDYEQYF
-	TRBV5-1	TRBJ2-5	TRBD2	TGCGCCAGAGGGACTAGCGGGGACCAAGGAGGAGAGACCCAGTACTTC	CARGTSGDQGGETQYF
-	TRBV10-3	TRBJ2-5	-	TGTGCCATCGCTCCTGGATTGGGGGAGACCCAGTACTTC	CAIAPGLGETQYF
once	TRBV20-1	TRBJ2-2	TRBD2	TGCAGTGCTAGAGGGGACTATACGAACACCGGGGAGCTGTTTTTT	CSARGDYTNTGELFF
few	TRBV7-6	TRBJ2-7	-	TGTGCCAGCAGCTTAGCGCGGGTAGACGAGCAGTACTTC	CASSLARVDEQYF
-	TRBV12-3/TRBV12-4	TRBJ2-3	-	TGTGCCAGCAGTTTATCAGGAATGGATACGCAGTATTTT	CASSLSGMDTQYF
-	TRBV25-1	TRBJ1-2	-	TGTGCCAGCAGCACCTCAAGGGTATATAGCGGCTACACCTTC	CASSTSRVYSGYTF
-	TRBV3-1	TRBJ1-2	-	TGTGCCAGCAGCCAAGATCAATGGGGGACGGACTATGGCTACACCTTC	CASSQDQWGTDYGYTF
once	TRBV7-9	TRBJ1-6	-	TGTGCCAGCAACCAGGGGATCGGTTCACCCCTCCACTTT	CASNQGIGSPLHF
-	TRBV9	TRBJ1-4	-	TGTGCCAGCAGCTACACAGGGAAAAAACTGTTTTTT	CASSYTGKKLFF
-	TRBV9	TRBJ2-1	-	TGTGCCAGCAGCGACGGGACTCGGGGGTATGAGCAGTTCTTC	CASSDGTRGYEQFF
-	TRBV19	TRBJ1-1	-	TGTGCCAGTAGTAGGGGGATTATAGTGAACACTGAAGCTTTCTTT	CASSRGIIVNTEAFF
-	TRBV23-1	TRBJ2-1	TRBD2	TGCGCCAGCAGCCCAAGCACTAGCGGACTGGGGTACGAGCAGTTCTTC	CASSPSTSGLGYEQFF
-	TRBV19	TRBJ2-5	TRBD2	TGTGCCAGTAGTTCACTAGCGACGCGGACCCAAGAGACCCAGTACTTC	CASSSLATRTQETQYF
-	TRBV3-1	TRBJ2-1	TRBD2	TGTGCCAGCAGGGCCGGACTAGCGGGAGGGGAGGGCTCCTACAATGAGCAGTTCTTC	CASRAGLAGGEGSYNEQFF
-	TRBV2	TRBJ2-3	-	TGTGCCTTTCATGGGGGGACAGACACAGATACGCAGTATTTT	CAFHGGTDTDTQYF
-	TRBV28	TRBJ2-7	TRBD2	TGTGCCAGCAGTTTAGCAGCGGGGGTCTACGAGCAGTACTTC	CASSLAAGVYEQYF
-	TRBV29-1	TRBJ1-1	-	TGCAGCGTGAGACTGGCAGGGGCTCTCACTGAAGCTTTCTTT	CSVRLAGALTEAFF
-	TRBV7-9	TRBJ2-7	-	TGTGCCAGCAGCTTAGCCCTCAGGGGCGAGCAGTACTTC	CASSLALRGEQYF
-	TRBV29-1	TRBJ1-5	-	TGCAGCGTTGCCCTCGGGGGAGCACAGCCCCAGCATTTT	CSVALGGAQPQHF
-	TRBV7-9	TRBJ2-7	TRBD1	TGTGCCAGCAGCTTAGGACCTCGACAGGGCTACGAGCAGTACTTC	CASSLGPRQGYEQYF
-	TRBV28	TRBJ2-5	TRBD1	TGTGCCAGCAGTTTAGGGACAGGGGGCGAGGGAGAGACCCAGTACTTC	CASSLGTGGEGETQYF
-	TRBV9	TRBJ1-2	-	TGTGCCAGCAGCGTGGGATCAGGAGGCTACACCTTC	CASSVGSGGYTF
-	TRBV7-2	TRBJ2-7	TRBD1	TGTGCCAGCAGCTTGGACAGGGTTGGGGCAGGGAACGAGCAGTACTTC	CASSLDRVGAGNEQYF
-	TRBV19	TRBJ2-1	TRBD2	TGTGCCAGTAGTCGCGGATTAGCGGGGCCCTTAGATGAGCAGTTCTTC	CASSRGLAGPLDEQFF
-	TRBV9	TRBJ1-1	-	TGTGCCAGCAGCGTAGATGGGGCAGGGTACACTGAAGCTTTCTTT	CASSVDGAGYTEAFF
once	TRBV20-1	TRBJ2-7	-	TGCAGTGCTAGACGCAGGGGGGCCTACGAGCAGTACTTC	CSARRRGAYEQYF
-	TRBV11-2	TRBJ2-5	-	TGTGCCAGCAGCTTAGACCCGGGGCTCCCACAACGGGAGACCCAGTACTTC	CASSLDPGLPQRETQYF
-	TRBV11-2	TRBJ2-7	TRBD1	TGTGCCAGCAGCTTAGTAGTCAGGGGGCGCGAGCAGTACTTC	CASSLVVRGREQYF
-	TRBV4-2	TRBJ2-1	TRBD2	TGTGCCAGCAGCCAAACACAAGCGGGAAGCTACAATGAGCAGTTCTTC	CASSQTQAGSYNEQFF
-	TRBV7-2	TRBJ2-4	TRBD1	TGTGCCAGCAGCCGCTGGGGTGGGACAGGGAAGGGCATTCAGTACTTC	CASSRWGGTGKGIQYF
few	TRBV7-3	TRBJ2-7	TRBD1	TGTGCCAGCAGCATTCGACAGGGACCCTCCTACGAGCAGTACTTC	CASSIRQGPSYEQYF
once	TRBV4-3	TRBJ1-4	-	TGCGCCAGCAGCCAGGGGCTCAGGGTATCTAATGAAAAACTGTTTTTT	CASSQGLRVSNEKLFF
-	TRBV6-2/TRBV6-3	TRBJ2-7	-	TGTGCCAGCAGCCCTGCCGGGTTCTACGAGCAGTACTTC	CASSPAGFYEQYF
-	TRBV13	TRBJ1-2	TRBD1	TGTGCCAGCAGCGGCCGGGACAGGGCATATTATGGCTACACCTTC	CASSGRDRAYYGYTF
-	TRBV7-9	TRBJ1-5	-	TGTGCCAGCAGCTTAGGTGGCAGAAACTCCAGGGGCAATCAGCCCCAGCATTTT	CASSLGGRNSRGNQPQHF
-	TRBV5-1	TRBJ2-1	-	TGCGCCAGCAGCTTGGCCGGGCGGGGCAGATACAATGAGCAGTTCTTC	CASSLAGRGRYNEQFF
-	TRBV5-4	TRBJ2-1	TRBD2	TGTGCCAGCAGCTCCGGACTAGCGGGAGGGCCAGATGAGCAGTTCTTC	CASSSGLAGGPDEQFF
few	TRBV11-2	TRBJ2-7	TRBD1	TGTGCCAGCACTCCGGGGACAGGGTTCAACGAGCAGTACTTC	CASTPGTGFNEQYF